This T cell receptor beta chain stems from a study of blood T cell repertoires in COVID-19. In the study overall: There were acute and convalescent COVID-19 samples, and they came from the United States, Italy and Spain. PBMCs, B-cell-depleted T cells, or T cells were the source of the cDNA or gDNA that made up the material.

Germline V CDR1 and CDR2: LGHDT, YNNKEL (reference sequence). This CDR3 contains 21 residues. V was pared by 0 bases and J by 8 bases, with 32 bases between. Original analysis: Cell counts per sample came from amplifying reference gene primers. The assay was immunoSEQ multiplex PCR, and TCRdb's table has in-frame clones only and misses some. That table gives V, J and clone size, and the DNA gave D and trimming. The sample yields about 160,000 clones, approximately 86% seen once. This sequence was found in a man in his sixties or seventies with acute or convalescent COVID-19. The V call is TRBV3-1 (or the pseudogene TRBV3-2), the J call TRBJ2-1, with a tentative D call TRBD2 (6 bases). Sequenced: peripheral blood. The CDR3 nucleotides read TGTGCCAGCAGCCAAGAGGAGGACTTCCCCCGAGCGGGCCCAAAAGGAGATGAGCAGTTCTTC. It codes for CASSQEEDFPRAGPKGDEQFF.